This T cell receptor beta chain came from a study of PD-1 blockade in classical Hodgkin lymphoma (dated by TCRdb to 2018 to 2021). Study-level background: The study used TCR beta sequencing and CyTOF to define a peripheral blood immune signature of response to PD-1 blockade in classical Hodgkin lymphoma. What the research found in general, with its limitations: Baseline TCR diversity was reported as lower in newly diagnosed patients than in healthy donors, and lower still in relapsed/refractory patients. The study was restricted to a single clinical trial cohort, and the causes of repertoire differences, possibly disease activity or prior therapy, were left undefined.

Genomic DNA was extracted with the Qiagen DNeasy kit from unsorted PBMCs and from negatively selected CD4+ and CD8+ fractions. Using primers that anneal to V and J segments, immunoSEQ multiplex PCR amplified the TCR beta CDR3 regions. A synthetic immune receptor repertoire was used to minimize amplification bias, and remaining bias was computationally removed after sequencing. The paper's processing steps were these. Custom Python scripts were used to quantify repertoire diversity as the Shannon entropy index. Unsorted, CD4+ and CD8+ repertoires were examined separately, except in combined analyses, for which CD4+ and CD8+ sequences were merged in silico. This immuneACCESS table, as held by TCRdb, lists in-frame sequences with V and J called but not all clones. Of the missing ones, under half trace to an unresolved V gene in checked studies; the others have no known cause. For V, J and clone size, that table is used; D and trimming come from the DNA. The sample table holds some 28,000 clones, of which more than 70% were seen once. The top ten clonotypes cover about 0.32% of the sample.

This clone turned up a few times. The specificity of this receptor is unknown. Per-base quality was not reported, and no clone a single base away is much larger than it. Compared with germline, V lacks 7 bases and J lacks 6 bases; bases without a gene match: 3. The CDR3 measures 11 amino acids from cysteine to phenylalanine. This entry keeps only the CDR3 DNA: 33 bases, framed from base 1. Per the germline V gene, MDHEN is the CDR1 and SYDVKM is the CDR2. In light of the paper, this sample's time point label describes: newly diagnosed, previously untreated cHL patient sample. CD4+ T cells were purified from thawed PBMCs by magnetic negative selection with a Miltenyi CD4+ T cell isolation kit. To serve as a comparison group for the relapsed/refractory trial patients, PBMCs were sequenced from patients with newly diagnosed, previously untreated classical Hodgkin lymphoma. Peripheral blood was collected in 8 mL Vacutainer Cell Preparation Tubes, from which PBMCs were isolated by centrifugation and then cryopreserved. Purified CD4+ and CD8+ fractions were prepared only for cases in which an additional PBMC sample was available. Magnetically labelled cells were depleted on LS columns in a quadroMACS separator, and the flow-through was collected as the purified fraction.

This clonotype was sampled from a human donor with classical Hodgkin lymphoma. This chain is built from TRBV28 and TRBJ2-7, and 7 junction bases match TRBD2. The sample comprised CD4+ T cells from blood. The nucleotide sequence is TGTGCCAGCATGGGCGGGAGCGAGCAGTACTTC. The translation is CASMGGSEQYF.